This is a list of T cell receptor beta chains from one sample in a study of beta chain features in type 1 diabetes. Profiled with immunoSEQ multiplex PCR; TCRdb holds only in-frame clones, not every one. The table lists under 400,000 clones, about 19% of them singletons. Specimen: naive CD4+ T cells from blood. These TCRs come from a woman aged 18-29 years in good health. Both conserved end residues are part of each CDR3. A D gene is named only where the DNA matches it firmly. The size of a clone is reported for some rows only, either as once, few or many, or as a class for expanded clones.

cdr3_length	d_call	clone_size	j_call	v_call	cdr3_nt	cdr3_aa
14	TRBD1	few	TRBJ2-5	TRBV7-2	TGTGCCAGCAGCTTTGTCGGGGACAGGGAGACCCAGTACTTC	CASSFVGDRETQYF
13	.	few	TRBJ2-1	TRBV11-2	TGTGCCAGCAGCCCACGGACAGAAAATGAGCAGTTCTTC	CASSPRTENEQFF
15	.	.	TRBJ2-5	TRBV25-1	TGTGCCAGCGCCTGGAGAGGGGACAACAGAGAGACCCAGTACTTC	CASAWRGDNRETQYF
16	TRBD1	few	TRBJ1-1	TRBV5-6	TGTGCCAGCAGCCCGGCTACCGGGACAGCGAACACTGAAGCTTTCTTT	CASSPATGTANTEAFF
16	.	.	TRBJ2-1	TRBV7-9	TGTGCCAGCAGCGGGAAAGCAGGGGGGTTTTACAATGAGCAGTTCTTC	CASSGKAGGFYNEQFF
14	TRBD1	.	TRBJ2-7	TRBV19	TGTGCCAGTAGTATTGGACAGGGAAGGCACGAGCAGTACTTC	CASSIGQGRHEQYF
13	.	.	TRBJ2-7	TRBV25-1	TGTGCCAGCCAGGGTACAGGATACTACGAGCAGTACTTC	CASQGTGYYEQYF
18	TRBD2	few	TRBJ2-1	TRBV9	TGTGCCAGCAGCGCATTGGGACTAGCGGGGGGGCCGGTGAATGAGCAGTTCTTC	CASSALGLAGGPVNEQFF
14	.	.	TRBJ2-5	TRBV7-8	TGTGCCAGCAGCCCGCCCAGGGTGGGAGAGACCCAGTACTTC	CASSPPRVGETQYF
13	.	.	TRBJ1-1	TRBV21-1	TGTGCCAGCAGCTCTCGAGGACAGGGCCGAGCTTTCTTT	CASSSRGQGRAFF
17	TRBD1	.	TRBJ2-5	TRBV5-4	TGTGCCAGCAGCTTCCGGACAGGGAATGGCAACTGGGAGACCCAGTACTTC	CASSFRTGNGNWETQYF
13	.	.	TRBJ2-3	TRBV2	TGTGCCAGCAGTTGGAGCTCCACAGATACGCAGTATTTT	CASSWSSTDTQYF
16	TRBD1	.	TRBJ1-2	TRBV25-1	TGTGCCAGCAGTGCCCGGAACGACAGGGGGGTTTATGGCTACACCTTC	CASSARNDRGVYGYTF
18	TRBD2	few	TRBJ2-3	TRBV4-1	TGCGCCAGCAGCCGCCATGTGGTGGCGGGAGGGAGGAAAGATACGCAGTATTTT	CASSRHVVAGGRKDTQYF
15	.	few	TRBJ2-5	TRBV4-1	TGCGCCAGCAGCCAGGCGGCAGGGGTTGGGTGGACCCAGTACTTC	CASSQAAGVGWTQYF
18	TRBD2	.	TRBJ2-1	TRBV2	TGTGCCAGCAGTCTGGGGAGACTAGCGGGGGACCGATGGAATGAGCAGTTCTTC	CASSLGRLAGDRWNEQFF
15	.	.	TRBJ2-7	TRBV5-1	TGCGCCAGCAGCTTTTTACCGGGACAAATCTACGAGCAGTACTTC	CASSFLPGQIYEQYF
13	.	.	TRBJ2-7	TRBV30	TGTGCCTGGAGTGTACAGAGGGGGTCCGGGTCTCTATTC	CAWSVQRGSGSLF
13	TRBD1	.	TRBJ1-2	TRBV7-9	TGTGCCAGCGGGGACAGGACCCCATGGGGCTACACCTTC	CASGDRTPWGYTF
12	TRBD1	.	TRBJ1-1	TRBV27	TGTGCCAGCAGAAGACAGGGTATTAGGACTTTCTTT	CASRRQGIRTFF
17	TRBD2	.	TRBJ2-1	TRBV5-4	TGTGCCAGCAGCTTGAGCCTAGCGGGGAACTCCTACAATGAGCAGTTCTTC	CASSLSLAGNSYNEQFF
14	.	.	TRBJ1-2	TRBV30	TGTGCCTGGACGGAAGTCTGGACAGCAAATGGCTACACCTTC	CAWTEVWTANGYTF
12	.	.	TRBJ1-2	TRBV29-1	TGCAGCGCTGGACAGTATTATGGTGGCTACACCTTC	CSAGQYYGGYTF
13	TRBD1	.	TRBJ2-5	TRBV5-1	TGCGCCAGCAGCTCGACAGGGCGGGAGACCCAGTACTTC	CASSSTGRETQYF
16	TRBD1	few	TRBJ1-4	TRBV6-6	TGTGCCAGCAGTTATCCTTGGGACAGAACGAATGAAAAACTGTTTTTT	CASSYPWDRTNEKLFF
15	.	.	TRBJ2-3	TRBV9	TGTGCCAGCAGCGTTGGCGGGGGCCCCGTGGATACGCAGTATTTT	CASSVGGGPVDTQYF
13	TRBD1	.	TRBJ1-1	TRBV25-1	TGTGCCAGCGCTAAAGGGGGCAGAACTGAAGCTTTCTTT	CASAKGGRTEAFF
12	.	.	TRBJ1-2	TRBV19	TGTGCCAGTAGTCAGGCGCTTTATGGCTACACCTTC	CASSQALYGYTF
13	.	.	TRBJ2-7	TRBV2	TGTGCCAGCAGTGACTCAGGGCACGACGAGCAGTACTTC	CASSDSGHDEQYF
14	.	.	TRBJ2-3	TRBV12-5	TGTGCTAGTGGTTTTTCCTCCCTCACAGATACGCAGTATTTT	CASGFSSLTDTQYF
13	.	.	TRBJ1-1	TRBV7-2	TGTGCCAGCAGCTCGGGAATGAACACTGAAGCTTTCTTT	CASSSGMNTEAFF
13	.	once	TRBJ1-1	TRBV2	TGTGCCAGCATTTCACAGCCACCATCTGAAGCTTTCTTT	CASISQPPSEAFF
14	.	.	TRBJ2-5	TRBV7-9	TGTGCCAGCAGCCACCGGACGGGGGAAGAGACCCAGTACTTC	CASSHRTGEETQYF
12	TRBD2	few	TRBJ2-5	TRBV7-8	TGTGCCAGCGAACCGGGGGGAGAGACCCAGTACTTC	CASEPGGETQYF
12	.	.	TRBJ1-5	TRBV29-1	TGCAGCGTGGGCAGGGAGGGAGGGCCCCAGCATTTT	CSVGREGGPQHF
15	.	.	TRBJ1-2	TRBV18	TGTGCCAGCTCACCACCGGGGCTGGGGAACTATGGCTACACCTTC	CASSPPGLGNYGYTF
11	.	.	TRBJ2-5	TRBV5-1	TGCGCCAGCAGCTTGGAGCAGGACCAGTACTTC	CASSLEQDQYF
14	.	few	TRBJ1-2	TRBV6-5	TGTGCCAGCAGTTACTCACAGGGACGTTATGGCTACACCTTC	CASSYSQGRYGYTF
15	.	.	TRBJ2-4	TRBV4-1	TGCGCCAGCAGCCAAGCAGGTCTAGCCAAAAACATTCAGTACTTC	CASSQAGLAKNIQYF
14	TRBD1	.	TRBJ2-7	TRBV27	TGTGCCAGCAGTTTTGGGGACAGGGAGGACGAGCAGTACTTC	CASSFGDREDEQYF
14	TRBD2	.	TRBJ2-7	TRBV9	TGTGCCAGCAGCAAGACTAGCGGGATTGGGGAGCAGTACTTC	CASSKTSGIGEQYF
13	.	few	TRBJ2-1	TRBV19	TGTGCCAGTAGCGGTACCTCCTACAATGAGCAGTTCTTC	CASSGTSYNEQFF